This T cell receptor (beta chain) originates from a study of blood T cells in healthy people across ages. The authors ran a second PCR of roughly 6 to 12 cycles using a sample-barcoded 5' primer and a J-beta primer mix. A single record per CDR3 protein comes from TCRdb applying MiXCR to the 5' RACE reads. The table shows around 990,000 distinct CDR3 sequences, with under 30% occurring only once. Germline CDR1 is DFQATT and CDR2 is SNEGSKA (reference sequence). The CDR3 runs to 15 residues. V lost 1 base and J 8 bases, leaving 15 bases between the germline ends. Points from the study as a whole: The long-lived group displayed more naive CD4+ cells, plus higher diversity, than the aged donors did.

This clonotype occurred a few times. Its antigen is unidentified. This sample was also put to use in a study of T cells of mothers and their children. Per that paper: For each mother, over 9.5 million TCR beta CDR3 reads were obtained, and for each child, 2.5 million to 3 million. A slight, non-significant increase in overlap was found for related mother-child pairs relative to unrelated pairs.

The chain recombines TRBV20-1 with TRBJ1-6; D not certain. This receptor was taken from a girl aged 2 to 10 in good health. Sequencing input: blood. The CDR3 nucleotides are TGCAGTGCTAGAGCCACCGGGAGCCGCTATTCACCCCTCCACTTT. This encodes CSARATGSRYSPLHF.